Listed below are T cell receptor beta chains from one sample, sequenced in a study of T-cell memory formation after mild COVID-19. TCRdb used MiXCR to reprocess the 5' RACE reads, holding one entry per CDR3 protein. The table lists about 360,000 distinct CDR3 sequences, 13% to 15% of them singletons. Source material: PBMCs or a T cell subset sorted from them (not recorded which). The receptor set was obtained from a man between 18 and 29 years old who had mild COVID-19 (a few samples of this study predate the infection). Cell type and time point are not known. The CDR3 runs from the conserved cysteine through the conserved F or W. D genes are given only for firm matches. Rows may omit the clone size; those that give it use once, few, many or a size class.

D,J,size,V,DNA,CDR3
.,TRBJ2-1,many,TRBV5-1,TGCGCCAGCATGCCCGGGGAGAGCTCCTACAATGAGCAGTTCTTC,CASMPGESSYNEQFF
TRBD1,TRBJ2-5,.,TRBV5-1,TGCGCCAGCAGCTCCGACAGGGGAGCGGAGACCCAGTACTTC,CASSSDRGAETQYF
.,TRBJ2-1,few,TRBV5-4,TGTGCCAGCAGCTCCGGACAGTTCGATGAGCAGTTCTTC,CASSSGQFDEQFF
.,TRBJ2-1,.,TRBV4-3,TGCGCCAGCAGCCAAGATGTTGGTCGGGACTTACAGTTCTTC,CASSQDVGRDLQFF
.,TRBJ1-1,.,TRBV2,TGTGCCAGCGGAATCCCGAACACTGAAGCTTTCTTT,CASGIPNTEAFF
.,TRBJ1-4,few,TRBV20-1,TGCAGTGCTAGACAGGGGAGTGCAACTAATGAAAAACTGTTTTTT,CSARQGSATNEKLFF
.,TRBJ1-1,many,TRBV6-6,TGTGCCAGCGGGGACCCGAGCGTGAACACTGAAGCTTTCTTT,CASGDPSVNTEAFF
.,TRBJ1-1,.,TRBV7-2,TGTGCCAGCAGTAACCTGGGCGGGGGAAGGACTGAAGCTTTCTTT,CASSNLGGGRTEAFF
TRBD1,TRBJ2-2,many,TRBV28,TGTGCCAGCCGATCCGGGGGCAGGGGGCTGGCCACCGGGGAGCTGTTTTTT,CASRSGGRGLATGELFF
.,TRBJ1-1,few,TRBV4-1,TGCGCCAGCAGCCAAGACTACGATAACCTGAACACTGAAGCTTTCTTT,CASSQDYDNLNTEAFF
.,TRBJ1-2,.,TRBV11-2,TGTGCCAGCAGGGAAGCCGGCACCCCGGCCTATGGCTACACCTTC,CASREAGTPAYGYTF
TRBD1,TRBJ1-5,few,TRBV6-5,TGTGCCAGCAGTACCCGAACGGGACAGGGGTATCAGCCCCAGCATTTT,CASSTRTGQGYQPQHF
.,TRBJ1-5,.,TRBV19,TGTGCCAGTAGTATTACCCCAAGGGACAATCAGCCCCAGCATTTT,CASSITPRDNQPQHF
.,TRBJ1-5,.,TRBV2,TGTGCCAGCAGTGAAAGTCTAAGGGGACTGAGAGCTAGCAATCAGCCCCAGCATTTT,CASSESLRGLRASNQPQHF
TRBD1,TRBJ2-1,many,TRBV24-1,TGTGCCACCAGTGACGCCGGGACAGGGGGTCGTGAGCAGTTCTTC,CATSDAGTGGREQFF
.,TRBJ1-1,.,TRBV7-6,TGTGCCAGCAGCGCGGGACTCAGGAACACTGAAGCTTTCTTT,CASSAGLRNTEAFF
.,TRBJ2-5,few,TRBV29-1,TGCAGCGTCACCCCCCCGGGGAAGGGAGAGACCCAGTACTTC,CSVTPPGKGETQYF
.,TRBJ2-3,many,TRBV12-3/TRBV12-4,TGTGCCAGCAGGGCAGGGCACGGTACGCAGTATTTT,CASRAGHGTQYF
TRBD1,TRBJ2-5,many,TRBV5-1,TGCGCCAGCAGCTTGTGGACAGGGCAAGAGACCCAGTACTTC,CASSLWTGQETQYF
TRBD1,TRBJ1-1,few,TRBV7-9,TGTGCCAGCAGCTTTCTCATAGGACAGGGGGAAGCTTTCTTT,CASSFLIGQGEAFF
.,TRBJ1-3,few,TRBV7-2,TGTGCCAGCAGCGCGCTCCACCTCGAAGGAGGCTCTGGAAACACCATATATTTT,CASSALHLEGGSGNTIYF
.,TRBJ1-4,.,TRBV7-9,TGTGCCAGCGGTAGGATGGGGCGAAGGGGTGAAAAACTGTTTTTT,CASGRMGRRGEKLFF
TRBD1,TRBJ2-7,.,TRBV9,TGTGCCAGCAGTGATCGGGACAGGGCTTTGTACGAGCAGTACTTC,CASSDRDRALYEQYF
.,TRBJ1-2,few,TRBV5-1,TGCGCCAGCAGCTTCTCAGCTAACTATGGCTACACCTTC,CASSFSANYGYTF
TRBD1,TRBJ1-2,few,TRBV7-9,TGTGCCAGCAGCCCACGGACAGGGCCGTATGGCTACACCTTC,CASSPRTGPYGYTF
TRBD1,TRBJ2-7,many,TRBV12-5,TGTGCTAGTGGTCCCGGGACAGGGGTCATAGAGCAGTACTTC,CASGPGTGVIEQYF
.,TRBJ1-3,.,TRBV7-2,TGTGCCAGCAGCACGACGGCGGACACCATATATTTT,CASSTTADTIYF
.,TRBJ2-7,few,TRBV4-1,TGCGCCAGCAGCCAAGGTGGGGCAGGACTGTACGAGCAGTACTTC,CASSQGGAGLYEQYF
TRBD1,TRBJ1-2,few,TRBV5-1,TGCGCCAGCAGATTAGGGGGCGTTCTCGCCTTC,CASRLGGVLAF
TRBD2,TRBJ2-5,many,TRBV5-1,TGCGCCAGCAGCCCCGGGACTAGCGGGAACCAAGAGACCCAGTACTTC,CASSPGTSGNQETQYF
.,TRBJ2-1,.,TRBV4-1,TGCGCCAGCAGCCAATATGGGAGGAGCTCCTACAATGAGCAGTTCTTC,CASSQYGRSSYNEQFF
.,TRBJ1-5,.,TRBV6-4,TGTGCCAGCAGTGCGGAGGAAGGTCAGCCCCAGCATTTT,CASSAEEGQPQHF
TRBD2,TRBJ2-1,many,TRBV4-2,TGTGCCAGCAGCAAACTAGCGGGGGGGCCCAATGAGCAGTTCTTC,CASSKLAGGPNEQFF
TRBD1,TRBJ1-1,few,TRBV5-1,TGCGCCAGCAGCTTGACAGGGGGGGTGATTGAAGCTTTCTTT,CASSLTGGVIEAFF
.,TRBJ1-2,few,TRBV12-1,TGTGCCAGCAGCTCCGGGACAGGGACCTATGGCTACACCTTC,CASSSGTGTYGYTF
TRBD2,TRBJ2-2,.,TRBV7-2,TGTGCCAGCAGCTTCCTTAGCGGGGGAGCCATTGTTGGTGGGGAGCTGTTTTTT,CASSFLSGGAIVGGELFF
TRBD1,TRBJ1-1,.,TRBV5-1,TGCGCCAGCAGCTTTTACTACAGGGGACGAAGCGACACTGAAGCTTTCTTT,CASSFYYRGRSDTEAFF
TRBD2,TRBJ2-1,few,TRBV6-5,TGTGCCAGCAGTTCGGATTGGACTAGCAATGAGCAGTTCTTC,CASSSDWTSNEQFF
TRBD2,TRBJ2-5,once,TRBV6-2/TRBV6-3,TGTGCCAGCAGTCCCCACGCTAGCGGGCAAGAGACCCAGTACTTC,CASSPHASGQETQYF
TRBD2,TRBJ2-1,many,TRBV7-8,TGTGCCAGCAGCTTAGGTCTAGCGGGGAGCTCCTACAATGAGCAGTTCTTC,CASSLGLAGSSYNEQFF
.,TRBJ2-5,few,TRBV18,TGTGCCAGCTCACCACGAGGGGCAGTAGGGGAGACCCAGTACTTC,CASSPRGAVGETQYF
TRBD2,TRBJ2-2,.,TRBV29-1,TGCGTAGGCGGGAGGGCCACCGGGGAGCTGTTTTTT,CVGGRATGELFF
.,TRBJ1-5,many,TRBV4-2,TGTGCCAGCAGCCAAGTGAGGGGGGGCAATCAGCCCCAGCATTTT,CASSQVRGGNQPQHF